This TCR beta chain was retrieved from a study of blood T cell repertoires in COVID-19. Whole-study context: T cells, B-cell-depleted T cells, or PBMCs provided the cDNA or gDNA that served as material.

The CDR3 has 11 amino acids. CDR1 and CDR2 (germline): SGDLS, YYNGEE. Here immunoSEQ multiplex PCR was the method, and the copy in TCRdb shows in-frame clones only, minus some. The data show some 280,000 clones, with 70% to 90% seen just once and about an eighth held by the top ten. The clonotype was recovered from a woman aged 55-75 years with acute or convalescent COVID-19. This sequence joins TRBV9 and TRBJ2-7; D gene uncertain. Sequencing input: peripheral blood. The chain's CDR3 is CATRRAYEQYF. The CDR3 DNA is TGTGCAACCCGACGGGCCTACGAGCAGTACTTC.